The 20 T cell receptor beta chains listed next were all sequenced from one sample in a study of long-term antiretroviral therapy in people with HIV. The run of the v3.0 immunoSEQ assay was at survey level. Generated by immunoSEQ multiplex PCR, the TCRdb table keeps only in-frame clones and is missing some. Of 15,000 to 20,000 clones in the sample, 79% were seen once. The material sequenced was unsorted PBMCs, taken at the start of antiretroviral therapy, before treatment. These receptors originate from a man in his late teens or twenties with HIV.

This chain links TRBV7-8 with TRBJ2-5; TRBD1 agrees at 7 bases. CDR1 and CDR2 from the germline V gene are SGHVS and FQNEAQ. This CDR3 spans 15 amino acids. V was pared by 4 bases and J by 3 bases, with 8 bases of the junction left unmatched. The CDR3 here is CASSSYRGGKETQYF. CDR3 in DNA: TGTGCCAGCAGCTCCTACAGGGGCGGAAAAGAGACCCAGTACTTC.

The chain recombines TRBV19 with TRBJ2-2; D is unresolved. Germline lookup yields CDR1 LNHDA and CDR2 SQIVND (reference sequence). The germline V and J ends were trimmed by 8 bases and 2 bases, with 15 bases remaining between them. The CDR3 has 15 amino acids. The CDR3 DNA is TGTGCCAGTTCCTCCCGGACGGATAACACCGGGGAGCTGTTTTTT. Its translation: CASSSRTDNTGELFF.

The chain recombines TRBV27 with TRBJ2-5; 16 bases line up with TRBD2. This CDR3 has 19 amino acids. The V and J ends lost 6 bases and 4 bases, in that order; junction bases with no gene match: 14. Germline CDR1 and CDR2: MNHEY and SMNVEV (reference sequence). This chain's CDR3 is CASRPDKTGTSGRGETQYF. CDR3 sequence (DNA): TGTGCCAGCAGGCCCGACAAAACCGGGACTAGCGGGAGGGGAGAGACCCAGTACTTC.

V usage is TRBV4-1 and J usage is TRBJ2-1, with a weak D call TRBD2 (6 bases). Germline CDR1 and CDR2: MGHRA and YSYEKL. The CDR3 is 15 residues long. V lost 1 base to trimming and J lost 7 bases, with 14 bases between them. The CDR3: CASSQVLARGNEQFF. The CDR3 DNA reads as TGCGCCAGCAGCCAAGTGCTAGCGCGAGGGAATGAGCAGTTCTTC.

V and J are TRBV6-5 and TRBJ1-5; 9 nucleotides match TRBD1. This CDR3 spans 15 amino acids. With 6 bases clipped from V and 1 base from J, the junction kept 4 bases outside the gene matches. Germline loops: CDR1 MNHEY, CDR2 SVGAGI. CDR3 DNA sequence: TGTGCCAGCAGCAAGGACAGGGGAAGCAATCAGCCCCAGCATTTT. Translation: CASSKDRGSNQPQHF.

The V and J genes are TRBV12-5 and TRBJ2-3; no definite D call. V was cut by 3 bases and J by 2 bases, with 0 bases left in between. Germline V gene lookup returns CDR1 LGHNT and CDR2 FRNRAP. The CDR3 runs to 11 residues. The chain's CDR3 is CASGFTDTQYF. In nucleotides, the CDR3 is TGTGCTAGTGGTTTCACAGATACGCAGTATTTT.

This clone turned up a few times. V is TRBV29-1 and J is TRBJ2-3; 10 bases line up with TRBD2. Looked up from germline, CDR1 is SQVTM and CDR2 is ANQGSEA. V shed 6 bases, J shed 0 bases, and the junction held 6 bases outside the gene matches. The CDR3 covers 15 residues. CDR3 in amino acids: CSVHLGLASTDTQYF. The CDR3 bases are TGCAGCGTCCACCTGGGACTAGCGAGCACAGATACGCAGTATTTT.

This chain links TRBV9 with TRBJ2-2; the D gene is possibly TRBD2 (7 bases). Germline values: CDR1 SGDLS, CDR2 YYNGEE. Trimming stripped 0 bases from V and 6 bases from J, with 15 bases between. The CDR3 runs 16 residues. CDR3 loop: CASSVGGGAGAGELFF. The CDR3 coding sequence is TGTGCCAGCAGCGTAGGAGGGGGGGCGGGTGCCGGGGAGCTGTTTTTT.

The chain couples TRBV28 to TRBJ2-2; TRBD1 is a possible D gene (6 bases). Germline CDR1 is MDHEN and CDR2 is SYDVKM. The CDR3 runs 15 residues. V lost 8 bases and J 2 bases, leaving 15 bases between the germline ends. CDR3 sequence: CASYPGTSNTGELFF. The CDR3 bases are TGTGCCAGCTACCCCGGGACAAGTAACACCGGGGAGCTGTTTTTT.

The chain combines TRBV29-1 with TRBJ2-1, with D perhaps matching TRBD1 or TRBD2 (7 bases each). Germline V gene data show CDR1 as SQVTM and CDR2 as ANQGSEA. V lost 8 bases and J lost 10, with 18 bases in between. This CDR3 comprises 12 residues. The CDR3 sequence: CSSGGRAGEQFF. The CDR3 DNA sequence: TGCAGCTCAGGGGGGAGGGCTGGGGAGCAGTTCTTC.

J is TRBJ2-2 and V is TRBV6-4, with 13 nucleotides matching TRBD2. The V gene's germline CDR1 is MRHNA and CDR2 SNTAGT. Trimming cost V 4 bases and J 4 bases; bases outside gene matches: 0. There are 15 residues in the CDR3. In DNA form, the CDR3 reads TGTGCCAGCAGTGGGACTAGCGGGAGCACCGGGGAGCTGTTTTTT. It translates to CASSGTSGSTGELFF.

The chain recombines TRBV18 with TRBJ2-7; no definite D call. The CDR3 is made up of 16 amino acids. Germline V CDR1 and CDR2: KGHSH, LQKENI. Trimming removed 1 base from V and 3 bases from J, with 16 bases in between. In DNA, the CDR3 is TGTGCCAGCTCACCACTGCCCCCCCCAGGCAACTACGAGCAGTACTTC. Its protein is CASSPLPPPGNYEQYF.

Concerning this clone itself: At the DNA level, this CDR3 is encoded by other sequences in the same sample as well. The chain joins TRBV28 to TRBJ2-7; D remains ambiguous. V lost 2 bases to trimming and J lost 4 bases, with 6 bases between them. In germline, CDR1 is MDHEN, CDR2 SYDVKM. The CDR3 extends over 12 amino acids. The CDR3 region is CASSLLGYEQYF. Written as DNA, the CDR3 is TGTGCCAGCAGTTTACTAGGGTACGAGCAGTACTTC.

This clone was counted once. The DNA for the CDR3 is TGCGCCAGCAGTCAAAAAGCCAGAAGGTTAGACAAAAACATTCAGTACTTC. Encoded protein: CASSQKARRLDKNIQYF. The J gene is TRBJ2-4, the V gene TRBV23-1; D ambiguous. TRBV23-1 is an ORF for which the function is uncertain. Between the trimmed V and J ends, which lost 2 bases and 3 bases, there was a span of 17 bases. The CDR3 spans 17 residues.

V and J are TRBV7-9 and TRBJ2-3, with D possibly TRBD1 on 5 matching bases. V was shortened by 1 base and J by 10 bases, with 6 bases between the two germline ends. The germline CDR1 and CDR2 sequences are SEHNR and FQNEAQ (reference sequence). There are 11 residues in the CDR3. DNA of the CDR3: TGTGCCAGCAGCTTAGAAGGGGCGCAGTATTTT. Its protein product is CASSLEGAQYF.

This clone was found a few times. The CDR3 sequence is CASSDSGWGLAGGELFF. The CDR3 DNA sequence: TGTGCCAGCAGTGACTCAGGGTGGGGACTAGCGGGCGGGGAGCTGTTTTTT. This chain joins TRBV28 and TRBJ2-2; 12 nucleotides match TRBD2. Germline loops: CDR1 MDHEN, CDR2 SYDVKM. The CDR3 runs 17 residues. V shed 5 bases, J shed 7 bases, and the junction held 11 bases outside the gene matches.

This clone came up once. The chain combines TRBV19 with TRBJ2-1; 9 positions match TRBD2. Trimming took 6 bases from V and 3 from J; bases not matched to a gene: 3. This CDR3 is 14 amino acids long. In germline, CDR1 is LNHDA, CDR2 SQIVND (reference sequence). CDR3 amino acids: CASSLAGSYNEQFF. CDR3 in DNA: TGTGCCAGTAGCCTAGCGGGAAGCTACAATGAGCAGTTCTTC.

This sequence joins TRBV5-4 and TRBJ1-5; D is perhaps TRBD1 (5 bases). The germline CDR1 and CDR2 sequences are SGHNT and YYREEE (reference sequence). The CDR3 is made up of 14 amino acids. Trimming removed 2 bases from V and 7 bases from J, with 13 bases in between. The CDR3 protein is CASSFAGVGQPQHF. CDR3 coding DNA: TGTGCCAGCAGCTTCGCGGGGGTCGGACAGCCCCAGCATTTT.

This chain links TRBV5-1 with TRBJ2-1; D perhaps matches TRBD2 (5 bases). Germline CDR1 SGHRS, CDR2 YFSETQ. This CDR3 contains 15 residues. V shed 2 bases and J shed 9 bases, with 18 bases lying between them. The CDR3 loop reads CASSLRGGSIFEQFF. The CDR3 coding sequence is TGCGCCAGCAGCTTACGAGGAGGCTCAATTTTTGAGCAGTTCTTC.

V usage is TRBV5-1 and J usage is TRBJ2-7; 7 bases fit TRBD1. Germline CDR1 is SGHRS and CDR2 is YFSETQ. The CDR3 contains 15 residues. Trimming took 0 bases from V and 2 from J; bases not matched to a gene: 5. The CDR3 coding sequence is TGCGCCAGCAGCTTGGAACAGGGGATCGCCTACGAGCAGTACTTC. Protein product: CASSLEQGIAYEQYF.